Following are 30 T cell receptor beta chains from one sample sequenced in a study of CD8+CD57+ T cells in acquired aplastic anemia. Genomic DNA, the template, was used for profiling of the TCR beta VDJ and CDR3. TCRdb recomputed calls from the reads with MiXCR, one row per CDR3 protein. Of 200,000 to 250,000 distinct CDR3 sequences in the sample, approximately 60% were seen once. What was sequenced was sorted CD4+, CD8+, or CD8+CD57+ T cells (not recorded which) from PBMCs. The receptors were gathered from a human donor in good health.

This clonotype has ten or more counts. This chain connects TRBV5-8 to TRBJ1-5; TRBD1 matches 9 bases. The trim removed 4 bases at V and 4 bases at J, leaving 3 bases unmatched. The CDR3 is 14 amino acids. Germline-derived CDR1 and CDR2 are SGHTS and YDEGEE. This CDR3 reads CASSLDRGNQPQHF. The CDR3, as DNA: TGTGCCAGCAGCCTAGACAGGGGGAATCAGCCCCAGCATTTT. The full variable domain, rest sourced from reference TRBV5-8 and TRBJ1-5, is EAGVTQSPTHLIKTRGQQATLRCSPISGHTSVYWYQQALGLGLQFLLWYDEGEERNRGNFPPRFSGRQFPNYSSELNVNALELEDSALYLCASSLDRGNQPQHFGDGTRLSIL.

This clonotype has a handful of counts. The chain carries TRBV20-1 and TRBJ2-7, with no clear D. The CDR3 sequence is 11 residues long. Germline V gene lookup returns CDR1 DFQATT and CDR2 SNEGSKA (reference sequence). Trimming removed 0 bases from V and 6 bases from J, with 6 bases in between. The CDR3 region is CSAREYSEQYF. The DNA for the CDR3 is TGCAGTGCTAGAGAATATAGCGAGCAGTACTTC.

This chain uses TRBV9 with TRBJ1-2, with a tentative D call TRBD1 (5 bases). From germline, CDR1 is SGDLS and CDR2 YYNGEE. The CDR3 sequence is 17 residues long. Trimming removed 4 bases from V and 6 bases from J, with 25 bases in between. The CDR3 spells CASSPSVSYEQGDGYTF. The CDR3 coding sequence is TGTGCCAGCAGCCCCTCTGTATCCTACGAGCAGGGTGATGGCTACACCTTC.

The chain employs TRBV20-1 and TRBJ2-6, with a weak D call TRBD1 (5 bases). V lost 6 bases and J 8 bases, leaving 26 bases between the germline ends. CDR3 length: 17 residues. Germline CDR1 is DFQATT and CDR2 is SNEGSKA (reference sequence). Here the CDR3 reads CSAKNSRQIPTSNVLTF. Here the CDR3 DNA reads TGCAGTGCCAAGAACAGTAGACAGATTCCCACCTCCAACGTCCTGACTTTC.

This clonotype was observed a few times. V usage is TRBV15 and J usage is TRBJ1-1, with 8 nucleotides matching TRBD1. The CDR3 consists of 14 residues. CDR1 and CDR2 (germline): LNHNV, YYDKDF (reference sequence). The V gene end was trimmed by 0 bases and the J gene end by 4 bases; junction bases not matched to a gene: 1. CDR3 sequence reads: CATSRDQGATEAFF. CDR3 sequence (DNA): TGTGCCACCAGCAGAGATCAGGGGGCCACTGAAGCTTTCTTT.

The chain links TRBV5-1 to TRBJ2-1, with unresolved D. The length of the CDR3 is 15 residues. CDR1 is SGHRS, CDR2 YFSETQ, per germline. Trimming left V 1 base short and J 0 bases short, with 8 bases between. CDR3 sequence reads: CASSLTVSSYNEQFF. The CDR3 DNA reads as TGCGCCAGCAGCTTGACGGTTAGCTCCTACAATGAGCAGTTCTTC.

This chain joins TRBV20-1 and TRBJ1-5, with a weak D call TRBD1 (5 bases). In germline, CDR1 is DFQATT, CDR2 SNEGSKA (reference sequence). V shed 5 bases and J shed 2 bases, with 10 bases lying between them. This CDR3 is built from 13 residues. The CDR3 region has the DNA TGCAGTGCTGGGAGGGGTGGCAATCAGCCCCAGCATTTT. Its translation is CSAGRGGNQPQHF.

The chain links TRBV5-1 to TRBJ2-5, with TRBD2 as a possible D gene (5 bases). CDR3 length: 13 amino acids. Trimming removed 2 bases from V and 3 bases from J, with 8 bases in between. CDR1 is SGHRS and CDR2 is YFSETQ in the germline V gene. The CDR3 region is CASSLLLEETQYF. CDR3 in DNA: TGCGCCAGCAGCTTACTACTAGAAGAGACCCAGTACTTC.

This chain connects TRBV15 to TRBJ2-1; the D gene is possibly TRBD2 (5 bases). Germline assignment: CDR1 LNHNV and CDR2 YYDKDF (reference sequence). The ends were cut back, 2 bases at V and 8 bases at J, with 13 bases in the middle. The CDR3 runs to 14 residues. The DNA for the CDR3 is TGTGCCACCAGCAGACCTGAGGGTGCCTATGAGCAGTTCTTC. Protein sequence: CATSRPEGAYEQFF.

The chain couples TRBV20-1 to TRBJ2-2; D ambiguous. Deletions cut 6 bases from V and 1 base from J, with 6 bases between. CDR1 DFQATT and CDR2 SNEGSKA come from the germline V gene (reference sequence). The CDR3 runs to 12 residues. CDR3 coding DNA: TGCAGTGCCCTCAAGAACACCGGGGAGCTGTTTTTT. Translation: CSALKNTGELFF.

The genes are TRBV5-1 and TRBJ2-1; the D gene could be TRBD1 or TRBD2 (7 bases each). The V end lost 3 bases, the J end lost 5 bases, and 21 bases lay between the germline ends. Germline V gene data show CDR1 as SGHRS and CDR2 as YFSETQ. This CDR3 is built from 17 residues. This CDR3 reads CASSSLTGEGYNNEQFF. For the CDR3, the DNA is TGCGCCAGCAGCTCCCTAACAGGGGAGGGCTACAACAATGAGCAGTTCTTC.

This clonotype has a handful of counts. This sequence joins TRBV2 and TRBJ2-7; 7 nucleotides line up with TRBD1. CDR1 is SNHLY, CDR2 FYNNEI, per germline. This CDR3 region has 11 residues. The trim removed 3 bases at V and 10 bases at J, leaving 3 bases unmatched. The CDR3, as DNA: TGTGCCAGCAGTGACGCAGGGGGTCAGTACTTC. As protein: CASSDAGGQYF.

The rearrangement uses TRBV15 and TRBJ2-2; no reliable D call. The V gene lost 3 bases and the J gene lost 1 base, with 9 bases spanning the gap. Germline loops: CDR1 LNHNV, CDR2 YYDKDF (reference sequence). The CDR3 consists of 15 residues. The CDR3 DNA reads TGTGCCACCAGCAGCAACACGGGGAACACCGGGGAGCTGTTTTTT. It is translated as CATSSNTGNTGELFF.

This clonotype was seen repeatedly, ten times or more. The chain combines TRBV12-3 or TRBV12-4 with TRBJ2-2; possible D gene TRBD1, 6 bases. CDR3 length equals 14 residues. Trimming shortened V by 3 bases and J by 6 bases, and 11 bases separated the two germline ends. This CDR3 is CASSFLRGAGELFF. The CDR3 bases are TGTGCCAGCAGTTTCCTCAGGGGTGCCGGGGAGCTGTTTTTT.

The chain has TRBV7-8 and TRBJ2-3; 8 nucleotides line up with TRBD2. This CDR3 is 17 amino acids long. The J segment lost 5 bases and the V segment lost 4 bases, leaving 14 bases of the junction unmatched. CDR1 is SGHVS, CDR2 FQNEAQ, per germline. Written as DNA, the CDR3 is TGTGCCAGCAGCTCCCTTACGGGGGGGCCAATATTAGATACGCAGTATTTT. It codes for CASSSLTGGPILDTQYF.

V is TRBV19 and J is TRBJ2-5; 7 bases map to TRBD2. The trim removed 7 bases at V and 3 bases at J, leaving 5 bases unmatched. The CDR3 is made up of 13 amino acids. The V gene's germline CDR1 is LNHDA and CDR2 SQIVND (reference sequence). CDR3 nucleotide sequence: TGTGCCAGTACCCCGGGAGGCGAAGAGACCCAGTACTTC. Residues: CASTPGGEETQYF. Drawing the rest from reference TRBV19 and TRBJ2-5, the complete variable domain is DGGITQSPKYLFRKEGQNVTLSCEQNLNHDAMYWYRQDPGQGLRLIYYSQIVNDFQKGDIAEGYSVSREKKESFPLTVTSAQKNPTAFYLCASTPGGEETQYFGPGTRLLVL.

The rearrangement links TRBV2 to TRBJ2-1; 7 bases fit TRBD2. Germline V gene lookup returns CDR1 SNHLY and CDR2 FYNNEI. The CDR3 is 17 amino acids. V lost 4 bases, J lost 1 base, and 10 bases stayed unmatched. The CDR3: CASSGSKSGTSYNEQFF. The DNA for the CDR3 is TGTGCCAGCAGTGGCTCGAAGAGCGGGACGTCCTACAATGAGCAGTTCTTC. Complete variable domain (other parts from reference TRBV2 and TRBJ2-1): EPEVTQTPSHQVTQMGQEVILRCVPISNHLYFYWYRQILGQKVEFLVSFYNNEISEKSEIFDDQFSVERPDGSNFTLKIRSTKLEDSAMYFCASSGSKSGTSYNEQFFGPGTRLTVL.

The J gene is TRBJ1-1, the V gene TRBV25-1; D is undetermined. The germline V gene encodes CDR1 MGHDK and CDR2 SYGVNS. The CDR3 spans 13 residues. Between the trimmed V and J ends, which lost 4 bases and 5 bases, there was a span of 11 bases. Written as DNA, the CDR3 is TGTGCCAGCAGTGGTGTTGTGGGGACTGAAGCTTTCTTT. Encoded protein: CASSGVVGTEAFF.

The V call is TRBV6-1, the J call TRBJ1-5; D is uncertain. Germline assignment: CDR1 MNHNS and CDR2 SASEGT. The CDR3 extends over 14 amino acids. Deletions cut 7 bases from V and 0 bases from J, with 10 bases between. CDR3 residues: CASKEAYSNQPQHF. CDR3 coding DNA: TGTGCCAGCAAAGAAGCCTATAGCAATCAGCCCCAGCATTTT.

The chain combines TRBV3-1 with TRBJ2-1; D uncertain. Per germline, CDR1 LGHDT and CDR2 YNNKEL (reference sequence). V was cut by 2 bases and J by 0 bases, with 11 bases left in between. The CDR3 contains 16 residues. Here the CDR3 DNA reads TGTGCCAGCAGCCAAATGCCCGAGGTCTCCTACAATGAGCAGTTCTTC. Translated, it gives CASSQMPEVSYNEQFF.

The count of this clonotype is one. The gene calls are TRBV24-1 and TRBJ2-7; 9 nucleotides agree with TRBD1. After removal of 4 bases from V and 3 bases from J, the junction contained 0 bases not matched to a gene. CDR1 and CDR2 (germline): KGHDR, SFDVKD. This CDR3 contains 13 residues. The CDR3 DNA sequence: TGTGCCACCAGTGAGACAGGGGGCTACGAGCAGTACTTC. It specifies CATSETGGYEQYF.

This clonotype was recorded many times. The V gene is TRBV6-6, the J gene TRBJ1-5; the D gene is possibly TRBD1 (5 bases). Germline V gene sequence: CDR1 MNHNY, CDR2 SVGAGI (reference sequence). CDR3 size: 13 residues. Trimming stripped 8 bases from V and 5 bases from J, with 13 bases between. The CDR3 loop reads CASVGRVDQPQHF. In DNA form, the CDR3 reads TGTGCCAGCGTCGGCAGGGTCGATCAGCCCCAGCATTTT.

CDR3 nucleotide sequence: TGTGCCAGCAGTGAAGAACTAGCATACGAGCAGTACTTC. It is translated as CASSEELAYEQYF. This chain joins TRBV5-8 and TRBJ2-7; D may be TRBD2 (6 bases). The length of the CDR3 is 13 residues. The germline V and J ends were trimmed by 5 bases and 4 bases, with 13 bases remaining between them. CDR1 is SGHTS, CDR2 YDEGEE, per germline. The complete variable domain, with remaining parts taken from reference TRBV5-8 and TRBJ2-7, reads EAGVTQSPTHLIKTRGQQATLRCSPISGHTSVYWYQQALGLGLQFLLWYDEGEERNRGNFPPRFSGRQFPNYSSELNVNALELEDSALYLCASSEELAYEQYFGPGTRLTVT.

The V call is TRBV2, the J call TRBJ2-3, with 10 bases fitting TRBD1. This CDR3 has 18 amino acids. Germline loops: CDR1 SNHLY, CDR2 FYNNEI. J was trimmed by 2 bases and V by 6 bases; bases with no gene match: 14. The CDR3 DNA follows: TGTGCCAGCAGGCCCGGACTGGGACAGGGGAGGAACACAGATACGCAGTATTTT. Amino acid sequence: CASRPGLGQGRNTDTQYF.

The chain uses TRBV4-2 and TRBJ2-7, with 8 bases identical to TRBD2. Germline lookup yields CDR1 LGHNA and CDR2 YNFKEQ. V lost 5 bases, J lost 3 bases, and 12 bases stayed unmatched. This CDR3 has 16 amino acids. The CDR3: CASSWISGLAFYEQYF. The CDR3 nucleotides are TGTGCCAGCAGCTGGATATCTGGACTAGCTTTCTACGAGCAGTACTTC.

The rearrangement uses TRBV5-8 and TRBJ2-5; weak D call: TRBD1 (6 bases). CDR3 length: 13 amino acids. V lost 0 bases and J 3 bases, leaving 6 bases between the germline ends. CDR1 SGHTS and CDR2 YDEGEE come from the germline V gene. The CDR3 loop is CASSLDREETQYF. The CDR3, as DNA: TGTGCCAGCAGCTTGGACAGGGAAGAGACCCAGTACTTC.

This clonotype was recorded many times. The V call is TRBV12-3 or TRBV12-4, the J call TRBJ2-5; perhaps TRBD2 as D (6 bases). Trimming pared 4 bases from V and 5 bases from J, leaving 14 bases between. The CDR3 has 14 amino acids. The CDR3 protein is CASSYRGLSETQYF. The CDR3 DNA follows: TGTGCCAGCAGTTATAGGGGACTTTCGGAGACCCAGTACTTC.

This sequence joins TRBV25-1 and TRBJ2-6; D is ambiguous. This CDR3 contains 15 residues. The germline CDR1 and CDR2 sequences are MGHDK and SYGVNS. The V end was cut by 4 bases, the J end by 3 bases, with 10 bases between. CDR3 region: CASSVGTVGANVLTF. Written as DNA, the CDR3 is TGTGCCAGCAGTGTTGGAACCGTTGGGGCCAACGTCCTGACTTTC.

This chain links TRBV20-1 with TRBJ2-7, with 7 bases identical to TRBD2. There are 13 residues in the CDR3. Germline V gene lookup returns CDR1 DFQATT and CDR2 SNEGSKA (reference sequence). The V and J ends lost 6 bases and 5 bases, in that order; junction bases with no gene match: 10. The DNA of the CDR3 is TGCAGTGCCCCTGGGGGGGGGGGAGACGAGCAGTACTTC. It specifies CSAPGGGGDEQYF.

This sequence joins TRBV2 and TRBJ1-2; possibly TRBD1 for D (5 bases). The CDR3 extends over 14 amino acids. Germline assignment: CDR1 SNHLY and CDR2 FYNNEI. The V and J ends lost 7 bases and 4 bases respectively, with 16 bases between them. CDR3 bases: TGTGCCAGCACCTTGAGGTCGGGGGGCTATGGCTACACCTTC. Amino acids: CASTLRSGGYGYTF.